This TCR beta chain was identified during a study of regulatory T cells in long-lasting Graves disease. The CDR3 runs 15 residues. V was clipped by 4 bases and J by 7 bases; unmatched bases: 9. Germline CDR1 is SEHNR and CDR2 is FQNEAQ (reference sequence). CDR3 regions were amplified by Arm-PCR using iRepertoire HTBI primers to build TCR beta libraries. TCRdb itself ran the multiplex PCR reads through MiXCR, one entry per CDR3 protein. Seen here are about 610,000 distinct CDR3 sequences, 15% to 20% observed once, and the top ten hold about 11%. The time point is: newly diagnosed GD, antithyroid drugs for less than 3 months. After RNA was extracted from PBMCs, the TCR library was made from it. The authors diagnosed Graves' disease using American Thyroid Association guidelines. Findings and caveats of the study: Persistent disease preferred TRBV28, TRBJ1-2 and TRBJ2-5.

With respect to this clonotype: Its matching antigen is unknown.

Another study also made use of these data, one on T cells in Graves' hyperthyroidism and ophthalmopathy.

The source is a man aged 18-30 years with Graves disease. This rearrangement joins TRBV7-9 to TRBJ1-4; the match to TRBD1 covers 7 bases. Material: peripheral blood mononuclear cells (PBMCs), obtained at new diagnosis, from a patient treated with antithyroid drugs. The chain's CDR3 is CASSSLQGMGEKLFF. CDR3 DNA: TGTGCCAGCAGCTCCCTACAGGGGATGGGTGAAAAACTGTTTTTT.